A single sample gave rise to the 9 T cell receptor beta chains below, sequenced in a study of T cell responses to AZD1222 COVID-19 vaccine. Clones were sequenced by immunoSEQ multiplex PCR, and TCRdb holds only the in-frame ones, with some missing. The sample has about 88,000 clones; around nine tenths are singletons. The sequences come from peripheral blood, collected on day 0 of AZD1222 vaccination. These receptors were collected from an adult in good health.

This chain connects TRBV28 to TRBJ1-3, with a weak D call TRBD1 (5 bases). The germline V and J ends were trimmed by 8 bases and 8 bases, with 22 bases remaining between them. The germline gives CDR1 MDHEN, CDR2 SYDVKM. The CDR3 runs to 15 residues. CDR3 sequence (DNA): TGTGCCAGCCGTGTATACTCCGCAGGGAGGGACACCATATATTTT. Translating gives CASRVYSAGRDTIYF. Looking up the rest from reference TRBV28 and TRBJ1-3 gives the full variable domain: DVKVTQSSRYLVKRTGEKVFLECVQDMDHENMFWYRQDPGLGLRLIYFSYDVKMKEKGDIPEGYSVSREKKERFSLILESASTNQTSMYLCASRVYSAGRDTIYFGEGSWLTVV.

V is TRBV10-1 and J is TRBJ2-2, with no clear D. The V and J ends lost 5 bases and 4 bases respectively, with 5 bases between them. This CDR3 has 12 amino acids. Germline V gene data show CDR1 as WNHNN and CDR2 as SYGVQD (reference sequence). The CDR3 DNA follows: TGCGCCAGCAGTCTTTCCACCGGGGAGCTGTTTTTT. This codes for CASSLSTGELFF.

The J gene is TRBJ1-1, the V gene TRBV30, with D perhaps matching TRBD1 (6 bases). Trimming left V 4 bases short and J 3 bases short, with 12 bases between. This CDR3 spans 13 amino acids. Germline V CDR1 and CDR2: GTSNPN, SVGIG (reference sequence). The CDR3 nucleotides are TGTGCCTGGATGGGACACCGGGACACTGAAGCTTTCTTT. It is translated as CAWMGHRDTEAFF.

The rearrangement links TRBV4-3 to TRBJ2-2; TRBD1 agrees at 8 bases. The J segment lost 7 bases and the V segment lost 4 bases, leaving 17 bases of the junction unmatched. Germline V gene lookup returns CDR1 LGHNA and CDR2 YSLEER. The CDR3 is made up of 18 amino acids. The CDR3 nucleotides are TGCGCCAGCAGCCCTCTTAGGGGGACAGGCGGATTCAGCGGGGAGCTGTTTTTT. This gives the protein CASSPLRGTGGFSGELFF.

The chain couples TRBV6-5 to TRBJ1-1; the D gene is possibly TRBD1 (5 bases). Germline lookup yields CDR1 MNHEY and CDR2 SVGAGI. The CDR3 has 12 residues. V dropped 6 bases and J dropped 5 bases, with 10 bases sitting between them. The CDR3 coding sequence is TGTGCCAGCAGGGGGGGAGTAACTGAAGCTTTCTTT. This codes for CASRGGVTEAFF.

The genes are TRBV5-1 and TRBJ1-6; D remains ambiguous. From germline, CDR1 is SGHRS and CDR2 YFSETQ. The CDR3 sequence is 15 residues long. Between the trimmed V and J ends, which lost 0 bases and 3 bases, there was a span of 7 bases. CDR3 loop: CASSLEGNYNSPLHF. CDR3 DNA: TGCGCCAGCAGCTTGGAAGGGAACTATAATTCACCCCTCCACTTT. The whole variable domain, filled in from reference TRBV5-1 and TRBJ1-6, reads KAGVTQTPRYLIKTRGQQVTLSCSPISGHRSVSWYQQTPGQGLQFLFEYFSETQRNKGNFPGRFSGRQFSNSRSEMNVSTLELGDSALYLCASSLEGNYNSPLHFGNGTRLTVT.

CDR3 sequence: CASSVGQGYGYTF. The CDR3 DNA reads as TGTGCCAGCAGCGTAGGACAGGGCTATGGCTACACCTTC. The chain employs TRBV9 and TRBJ1-2; 7 nucleotides agree with TRBD1. The CDR3 has 13 amino acids. Germline V CDR1 and CDR2: SGDLS, YYNGEE. The junction had 0 bases not matched to a gene; V was cut back by 0 bases and J by 4 bases.

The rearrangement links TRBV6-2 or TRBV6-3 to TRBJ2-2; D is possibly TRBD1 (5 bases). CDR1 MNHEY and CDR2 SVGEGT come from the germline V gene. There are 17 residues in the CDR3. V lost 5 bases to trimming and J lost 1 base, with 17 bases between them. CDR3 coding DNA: TGTGCCAGCAGTCACCCAATCGGCAGGGTGAACACCGGGGAGCTGTTTTTT. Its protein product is CASSHPIGRVNTGELFF.

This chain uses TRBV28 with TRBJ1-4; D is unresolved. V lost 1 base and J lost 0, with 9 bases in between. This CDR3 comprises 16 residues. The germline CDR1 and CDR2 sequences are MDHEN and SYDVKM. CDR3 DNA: TGTGCCAGCAGTTTATTCTCCAAACCAACTAATGAAAAACTGTTTTTT. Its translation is CASSLFSKPTNEKLFF.